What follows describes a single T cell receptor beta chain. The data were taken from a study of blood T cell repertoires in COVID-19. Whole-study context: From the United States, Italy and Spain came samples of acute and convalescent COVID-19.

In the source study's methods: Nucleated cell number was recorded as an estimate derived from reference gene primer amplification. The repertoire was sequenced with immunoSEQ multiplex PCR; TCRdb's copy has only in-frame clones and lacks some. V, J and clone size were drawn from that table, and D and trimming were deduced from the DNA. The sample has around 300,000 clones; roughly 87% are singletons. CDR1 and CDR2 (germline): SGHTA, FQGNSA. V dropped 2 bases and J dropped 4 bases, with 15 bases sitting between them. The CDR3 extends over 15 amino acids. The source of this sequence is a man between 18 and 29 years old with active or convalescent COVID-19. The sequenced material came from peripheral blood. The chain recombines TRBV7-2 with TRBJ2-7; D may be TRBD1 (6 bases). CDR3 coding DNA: TGTGCCAGCAGCTTACGTGTGGGGGCGCAATACGAGCAGTACTTC. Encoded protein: CASSLRVGAQYEQYF.